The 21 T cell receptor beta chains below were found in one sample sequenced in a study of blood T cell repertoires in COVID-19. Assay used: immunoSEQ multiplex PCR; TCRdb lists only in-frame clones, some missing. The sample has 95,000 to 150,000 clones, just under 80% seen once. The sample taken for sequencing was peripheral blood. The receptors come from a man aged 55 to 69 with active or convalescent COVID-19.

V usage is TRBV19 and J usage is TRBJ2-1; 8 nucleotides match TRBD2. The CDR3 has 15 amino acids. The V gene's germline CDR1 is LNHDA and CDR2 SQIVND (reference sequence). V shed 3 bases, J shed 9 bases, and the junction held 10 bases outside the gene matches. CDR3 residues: CASSIGPGGPGEQFF. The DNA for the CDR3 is TGTGCCAGTAGTATCGGGCCGGGAGGGCCGGGTGAGCAGTTCTTC.

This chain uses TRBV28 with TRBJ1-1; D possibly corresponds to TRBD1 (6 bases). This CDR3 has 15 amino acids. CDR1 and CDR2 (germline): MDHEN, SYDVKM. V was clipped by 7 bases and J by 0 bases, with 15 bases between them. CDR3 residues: CASKTGLKMNTEAFF. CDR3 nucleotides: TGTGCCAGCAAGACAGGTCTGAAGATGAACACTGAAGCTTTCTTT.

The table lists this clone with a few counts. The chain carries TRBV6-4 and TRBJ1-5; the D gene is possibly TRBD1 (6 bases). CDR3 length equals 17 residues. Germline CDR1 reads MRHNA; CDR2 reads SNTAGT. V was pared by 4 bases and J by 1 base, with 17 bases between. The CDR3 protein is CASSAAGGQSSNQPQHF. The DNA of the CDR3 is TGTGCCAGCAGTGCGGCCGGGGGGCAGTCCAGCAATCAGCCCCAGCATTTT.

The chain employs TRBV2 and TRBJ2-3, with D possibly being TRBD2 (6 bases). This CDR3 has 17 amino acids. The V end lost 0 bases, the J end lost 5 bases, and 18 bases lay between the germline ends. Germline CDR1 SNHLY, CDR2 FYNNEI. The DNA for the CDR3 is TGTGCCAGCAGTGAAGCGCTTCTCCGTCTCGGGAGAGATACGCAGTATTTT. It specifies CASSEALLRLGRDTQYF.

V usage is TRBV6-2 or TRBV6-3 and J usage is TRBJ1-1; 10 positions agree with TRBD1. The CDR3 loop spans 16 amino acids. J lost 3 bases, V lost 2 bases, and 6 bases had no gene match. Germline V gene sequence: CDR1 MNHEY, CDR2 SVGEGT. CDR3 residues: CASSYETGGADTEAFF. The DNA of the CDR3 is TGTGCCAGCAGTTACGAGACAGGGGGCGCGGACACTGAAGCTTTCTTT.

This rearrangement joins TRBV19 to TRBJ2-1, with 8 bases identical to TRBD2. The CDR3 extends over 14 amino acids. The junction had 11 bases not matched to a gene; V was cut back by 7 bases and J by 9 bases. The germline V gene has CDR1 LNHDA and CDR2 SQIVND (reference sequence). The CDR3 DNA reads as TGTGCCAGTAAGCGGGGGAGCAGGTCCGGTGAGCAGTTCTTC. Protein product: CASKRGSRSGEQFF.

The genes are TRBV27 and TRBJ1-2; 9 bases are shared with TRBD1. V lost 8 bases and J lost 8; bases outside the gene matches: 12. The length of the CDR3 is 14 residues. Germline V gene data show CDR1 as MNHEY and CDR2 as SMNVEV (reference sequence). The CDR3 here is CASGTGGGENGYTF. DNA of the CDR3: TGTGCCAGCGGAACAGGGGGCGGGGAGAACGGCTACACCTTC.

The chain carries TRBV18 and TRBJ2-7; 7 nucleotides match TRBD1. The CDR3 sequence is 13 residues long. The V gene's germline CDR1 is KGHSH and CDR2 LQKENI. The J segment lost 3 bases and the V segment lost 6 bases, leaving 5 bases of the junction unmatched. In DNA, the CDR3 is TGTGCCAGCTCCCCTCGACAGGGCTACGAGCAGTACTTC. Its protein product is CASSPRQGYEQYF.

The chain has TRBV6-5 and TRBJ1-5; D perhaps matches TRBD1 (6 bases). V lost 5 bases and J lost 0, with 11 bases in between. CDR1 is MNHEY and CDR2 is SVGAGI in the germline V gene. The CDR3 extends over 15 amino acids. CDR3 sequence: CASSRDRTSNQPQHF. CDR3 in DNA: TGTGCCAGCAGTAGAGACAGGACTAGCAATCAGCCCCAGCATTTT.

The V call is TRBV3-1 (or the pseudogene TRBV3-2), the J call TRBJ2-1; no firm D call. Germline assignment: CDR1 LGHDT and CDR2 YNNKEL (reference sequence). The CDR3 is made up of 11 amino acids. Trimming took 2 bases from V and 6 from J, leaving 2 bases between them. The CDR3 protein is CASSQLNEQFF. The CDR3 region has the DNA TGTGCCAGCAGCCAACTCAATGAGCAGTTCTTC.

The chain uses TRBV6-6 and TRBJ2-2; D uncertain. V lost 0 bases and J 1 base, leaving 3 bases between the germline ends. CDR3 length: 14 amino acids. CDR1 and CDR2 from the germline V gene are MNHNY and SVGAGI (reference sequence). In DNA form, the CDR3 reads TGTGCCAGCAGTTACTCGAGGAACACCGGGGAGCTGTTTTTT. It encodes CASSYSRNTGELFF.

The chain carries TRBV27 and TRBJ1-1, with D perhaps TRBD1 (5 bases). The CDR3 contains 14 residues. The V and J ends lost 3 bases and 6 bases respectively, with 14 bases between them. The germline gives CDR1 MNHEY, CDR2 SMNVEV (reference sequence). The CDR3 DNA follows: TGTGCCAGCAGTTTCGGCAGCTGGGGCGCTGAAGCTTTCTTT. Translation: CASSFGSWGAEAFF.

As DNA, the CDR3 is TGCGCCAGCAGCCAAGAGGGAACAGGGACCGAGCAGTACTTC. Translating it yields CASSQEGTGTEQYF. V usage is TRBV4-1 and J usage is TRBJ2-7, with D possibly matching TRBD1 (6 bases). CDR1 is MGHRA and CDR2 is YSYEKL in the germline V gene. Trimming pared 0 bases from V and 6 bases from J, leaving 12 bases between. The CDR3 has 14 residues.

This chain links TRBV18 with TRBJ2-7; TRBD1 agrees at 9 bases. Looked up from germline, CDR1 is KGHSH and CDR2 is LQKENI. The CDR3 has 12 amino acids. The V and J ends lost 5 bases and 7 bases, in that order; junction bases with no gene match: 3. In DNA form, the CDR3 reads TGTGCCAGCTCAACGGGACAGGGAGAGCAGTACTTC. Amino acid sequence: CASSTGQGEQYF.

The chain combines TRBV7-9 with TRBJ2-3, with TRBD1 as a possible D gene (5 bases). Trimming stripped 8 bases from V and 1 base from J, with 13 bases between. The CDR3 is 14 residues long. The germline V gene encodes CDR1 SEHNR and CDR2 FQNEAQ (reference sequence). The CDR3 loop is CASCPGHGTDTQYF. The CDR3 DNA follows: TGTGCCAGCTGCCCCGGACACGGCACAGATACGCAGTATTTT.

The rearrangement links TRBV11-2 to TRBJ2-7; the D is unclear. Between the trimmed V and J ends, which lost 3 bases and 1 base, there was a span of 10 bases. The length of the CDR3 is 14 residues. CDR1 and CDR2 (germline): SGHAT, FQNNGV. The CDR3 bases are TGTGCCAGCAGCTTGGGCTGGGCATCCTACGAGCAGTACTTC. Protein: CASSLGWASYEQYF.

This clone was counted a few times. The CDR3 is CASSLVIRGEQFF. The DNA for the CDR3 is TGCGCCAGCAGCTTGGTGATAAGGGGTGAGCAGTTCTTC. V and J are TRBV5-1 and TRBJ2-1; D possibly corresponds to TRBD1 (5 bases). There are 13 residues in the CDR3. Trimming cost V 0 bases and J 9 bases, with 10 bases left between them. Germline V gene lookup returns CDR1 SGHRS and CDR2 YFSETQ.

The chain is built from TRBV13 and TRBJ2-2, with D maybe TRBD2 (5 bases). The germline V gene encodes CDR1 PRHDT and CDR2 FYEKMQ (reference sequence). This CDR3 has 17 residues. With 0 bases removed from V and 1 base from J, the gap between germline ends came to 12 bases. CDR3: CASSLGPPGKNTGELFF. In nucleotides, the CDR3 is TGTGCCAGCAGCTTAGGCCCGCCGGGAAAGAACACCGGGGAGCTGTTTTTT.

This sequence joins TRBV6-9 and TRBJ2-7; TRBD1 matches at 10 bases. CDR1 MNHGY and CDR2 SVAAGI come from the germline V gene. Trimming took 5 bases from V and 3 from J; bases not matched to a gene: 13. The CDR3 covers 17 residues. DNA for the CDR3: TGTGCCAGCAGTCCTCTTCTTACGGGACAGGGGAACTACGAGCAGTACTTC. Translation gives CASSPLLTGQGNYEQYF.

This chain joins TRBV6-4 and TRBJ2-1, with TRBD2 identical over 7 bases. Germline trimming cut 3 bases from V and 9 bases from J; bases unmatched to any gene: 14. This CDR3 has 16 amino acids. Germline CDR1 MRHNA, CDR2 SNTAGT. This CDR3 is CASSEGRGTLGGEQFF. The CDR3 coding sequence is TGTGCCAGCAGTGAGGGGAGGGGAACCCTTGGGGGTGAGCAGTTCTTC.

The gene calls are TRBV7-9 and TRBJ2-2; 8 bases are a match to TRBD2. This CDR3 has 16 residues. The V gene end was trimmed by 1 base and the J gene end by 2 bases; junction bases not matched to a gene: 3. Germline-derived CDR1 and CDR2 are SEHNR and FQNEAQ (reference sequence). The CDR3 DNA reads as TGTGCCAGCAGCTTAGGGGGACTAGGCAACACCGGGGAGCTGTTTTTT. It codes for CASSLGGLGNTGELFF. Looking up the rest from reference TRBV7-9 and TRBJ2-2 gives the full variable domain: DTGVSQNPRHKITKRGQNVTFRCDPISEHNRLYWYRQTLGQGPEFLTYFQNEAQLEKSRLLSDRFSAERPKGSFSTLEIQRTEQGDSAMYLCASSLGGLGNTGELFFGEGSRLTVL.